This entry concerns a single T cell receptor beta chain. The data belong to a study of T cells after somatic rescue of genetic block. The germline V gene has CDR1 MGHRA and CDR2 YSYEKL. The CDR3 loop spans 15 amino acids. V was clipped by 1 base and J by 4 bases, with 11 bases between them. Sequencing used immunoSEQ multiplex PCR; TCRdb keeps in-frame clones, though not all of them. The sample shows tens of thousands of clones, about 91% of them seen only once. Sequencing was performed on peripheral blood mononuclear cells (PBMCs). This rearrangement joins TRBV4-1 to TRBJ2-1; TRBD1 might be the D (5 bases). The sequence came from a man aged 40-49 years. CDR3 residues: CASSQVVDRYNEQFF. As DNA, the CDR3 is TGCGCCAGCAGCCAAGTGGTCGACAGATACAATGAGCAGTTCTTC.